The source of this T cell receptor (beta chain) is a study of blood T cells in healthy people across ages. Overall study context: Per two T cells, template switching captured roughly one barcoded beta molecule. The study, taken as a whole, reports: The donors' CMV status was not determined, possibly confounding changes in expanded clonotypes.

This CDR3 spans 15 amino acids. CDR1 is ENHRY, CDR2 SYGVKD, per germline. V lost 3 bases and J lost 3; bases outside the gene matches: 8. A second PCR, run for roughly 7 to 11 cycles, used a sample-barcoded 5' primer plus a J-beta primer mix. At least 2.5 million CDR3-containing paired-end reads were obtained per sample. TCRdb independently ran MiXCR on the 5' RACE reads; one entry per CDR3 protein. The table records fewer than 900,000 distinct CDR3 sequences, roughly 50% of them present only once. Whenever a sample was processed, at least 7 million PBMCs were isolated. In the case of this clonotype: Its matching antigen is unknown.

The TCR sequence derives from a woman aged 55-75 years in good health. The sequenced sample consisted of blood. V is TRBV10-3 and J is TRBJ2-7; 7 nucleotides line up with TRBD2. In DNA, the CDR3 is TGTGCCATCAGTGAAGGGGAGGGCTCGAACTACGAGCAGTACTTC. Amino acid sequence: CAISEGEGSNYEQYF.